This TCR beta chain was retrieved from a study of T cell responses to AZD1222 COVID-19 vaccine. General study results and limits: Recipients of AZD1222 seropositive at baseline numbered only 5 or 6. The sample set comprised mostly white British donors with more females, and clonal diversity was possibly underestimated. Per reports, nearly half of all spike-specific TCRs target regions that are unmutated in variants.

This table comes from immunoSEQ multiplex PCR, and its TCRdb copy is limited to in-frame clones, with some not included. The sample records around 200,000 clones, approximately 94% being singletons. Remarks on this clone: The antigen remains unidentified.

Between the trimmed V and J ends, which lost 0 bases and 7 bases, there was a span of 13 bases. The CDR3 consists of 15 residues. Germline V gene sequence: CDR1 SGDLS, CDR2 YYNGEE. The V call is TRBV9, the J call TRBJ2-2; the D gene is possibly TRBD1 (6 bases). The sequence was obtained from an adult who received the AZD1222 COVID-19 vaccine. Sequencing used peripheral blood, obtained 28 days after the second AZD1222 dose. The CDR3 DNA is TGTGCCAGCAGCGTAGCACAGGGACGGGACGGGGAGCTGTTTTTT. This encodes CASSVAQGRDGELFF.